Each of the 25 T cell receptor beta chains below was sequenced from the same sample in a study of OX40 agonist ivuxolimab in advanced cancers. The assay was immunoSEQ multiplex PCR, and TCRdb's table has in-frame clones only and misses some. Counted here are some 44,000 clones, 75% to 90% occurring once; the ten biggest clones make up 4% to 5%. The input for sequencing was CD4+ or CD8+ T cells sorted from blood, taken in a trial of the OX40 agonist ivuxolimab. Receptors were obtained from an adult with an advanced solid tumor such as melanoma, head and neck, liver or kidney cancer.

V gene TRBV7-8 combines with J gene TRBJ1-6; 7 bases align to TRBD1. The CDR3 is 13 amino acids. V lost 5 bases to trimming and J lost 14 bases; unmatched junction nucleotides: 9. CDR1 SGHVS and CDR2 FQNEAQ come from the germline V gene. The CDR3 reads CASSPSTGAALHF. In nucleotides, the CDR3 is TGTGCCAGCAGCCCATCCACAGGGGCGGCCCTCCACTTT.

This clone was observed a handful of times. The V and J genes are TRBV11-2 and TRBJ2-2, with D possibly being TRBD2 (5 bases). Trimming cost V 0 bases and J 6 bases, with 5 bases left between them. The V gene's germline CDR1 is SGHAT and CDR2 FQNNGV. CDR3 length: 13 residues. CDR3 amino acids: CASSLERAGELFF. The DNA for the CDR3 is TGTGCCAGCAGCTTAGAGAGGGCCGGGGAGCTGTTTTTT.

The V gene is TRBV9, the J gene TRBJ2-7, with 12 bases lining up with TRBD2. V lost 4 bases, J lost 3 bases, and 2 bases stayed unmatched. Germline loops: CDR1 SGDLS, CDR2 YYNGEE. The length of the CDR3 is 14 residues. The CDR3 DNA reads TGTGCCAGCAGCTCGGGACTAGCGGGCTACGAGCAGTACTTC. This gives the protein CASSSGLAGYEQYF.

CDR3 nucleotides: TGTGCCAGCAGACTGGGGAGGGGGAATGAGCAGTTCTTC. Translated, it gives CASRLGRGNEQFF. The chain is built from TRBV28 and TRBJ2-1; D may be TRBD2 (7 bases). CDR1 and CDR2 from the germline V gene are MDHEN and SYDVKM. The V end was cut by 6 bases, the J end by 7 bases, with 13 bases between. The CDR3 loop spans 13 amino acids.

With regard to this clone: Additional DNA sequences in this sample encode the identical CDR3. The rearrangement uses TRBV5-6 and TRBJ1-1; no firm D call. From germline, CDR1 is SGHDT and CDR2 YYEEEE. The CDR3 contains 11 residues. The V and J ends lost 2 bases and 4 bases respectively, with 3 bases between them. The CDR3 reads CASSFGTEAFF. DNA for the CDR3: TGTGCCAGCAGCTTTGGCACTGAAGCTTTCTTT.

The chain employs TRBV2 and TRBJ1-2; 8 bases fit TRBD1. Per germline, CDR1 SNHLY and CDR2 FYNNEI. The CDR3 has 13 amino acids. The trim removed 7 bases at V and 4 bases at J, leaving 5 bases unmatched. In DNA, the CDR3 is TGTGCCAGCACCCGAACAGGGGGCTATGGCTACACCTTC. Amino acids: CASTRTGGYGYTF.

On this clone itself: An end of the junction does not agree with germline; a read error may underlie this. The chain joins TRBV11-2 to TRBJ2-2; D is ambiguous. In germline, CDR1 is SGHAT, CDR2 FQNNGV. The CDR3 is 15 residues long. The CDR3 DNA sequence: TGTGCCAGCCGCTTCGGGCTGGGGAACACCGGGGAGCTGTTTTTT. The encoded protein is CASRFGLGNTGELFF.

The rearrangement joins TRBV7-3 to TRBJ1-2, with a possible D match to TRBD1 (6 bases). This CDR3 contains 13 residues. Germline CDR1 SGHTA, CDR2 FQGTGA. V was trimmed by 5 bases and J by 7 bases, leaving 14 bases between them. This CDR3 is CASSPTGSSGYTF. CDR3 sequence (DNA): TGTGCCAGCAGCCCCACAGGGTCGAGTGGCTACACCTTC. Based on the CDR3 plus reference TRBV7-3 and TRBJ1-2, the full variable domain is GAGVSQTPSNKVTEKGKYVELRCDPISGHTALYWYRQSLGQGPEFLIYFQGTGAADDSGLPNDRFFAVRPEGSVSTLKIQRTERGDSAVYLCASSPTGSSGYTFGSGTRLTVV.

The rearrangement links TRBV7-9 to TRBJ1-1, with D maybe TRBD1 (6 bases). V lost 5 bases to trimming and J lost 12 bases, with 16 bases between them. CDR1 is SEHNR and CDR2 is FQNEAQ in the germline V gene (reference sequence). There are 12 residues in the CDR3. The CDR3 loop reads CASSPTNRDTFF. Written as DNA, the CDR3 is TGTGCCAGCAGCCCAACGAACAGGGATACTTTCTTT.

CDR3 in amino acids: CATSRSGTYNEQFF. The CDR3 DNA follows: TGTGCCACCTCTCGGAGCGGCACCTACAATGAGCAGTTCTTC. The genes are TRBV2 and TRBJ2-1; D perhaps matches TRBD2 (5 bases). Germline CDR1 and CDR2: SNHLY and FYNNEI. CDR3 length: 14 amino acids. V lost 10 bases and J 2 bases, leaving 15 bases between the germline ends.

CDR3 region: CASSLDISSSYNEQFF. The CDR3 DNA is TGCGCCAGCAGCTTGGACATTTCGAGCTCCTACAATGAGCAGTTCTTC. The chain couples TRBV5-1 to TRBJ2-1; the D is unclear. The CDR3 sequence is 16 residues long. The ends were cut back, 0 bases at V and 0 bases at J, with 10 bases in the middle. Germline values: CDR1 SGHRS, CDR2 YFSETQ. The variable domain in full, with the rest retrieved from reference TRBV5-1 and TRBJ2-1, is KAGVTQTPRYLIKTRGQQVTLSCSPISGHRSVSWYQQTPGQGLQFLFEYFSETQRNKGNFPGRFSGRQFSNSRSEMNVSTLELGDSALYLCASSLDISSSYNEQFFGPGTRLTVL.

This chain connects TRBV28 to TRBJ1-2, with TRBD1 matching over 12 bases. This CDR3 contains 14 residues. CDR1 is MDHEN and CDR2 is SYDVKM in the germline V gene. Germline trimming cut 6 bases from V and 7 bases from J; bases unmatched to any gene: 6. The CDR3 here is CASRTGQGAIGYTF. Here the CDR3 DNA reads TGTGCCAGCAGAACGGGACAGGGGGCAATTGGCTACACCTTC.

V and J are TRBV2 and TRBJ1-2, with a weak D call TRBD1 (6 bases). Trimming stripped 4 bases from V and 6 bases from J, with 9 bases between. CDR3 size: 12 residues. CDR1 is SNHLY, CDR2 FYNNEI, per germline. CDR3 loop: CASSVSGDGYTF. The CDR3 DNA sequence: TGTGCCAGCAGTGTCTCAGGGGATGGCTACACCTTC.

This sequence joins TRBV14 and TRBJ2-5; tentatively, D is TRBD2 (7 bases). The germline V gene encodes CDR1 SGHDN and CDR2 FVKESK. V gave up 1 base and J gave up 2 bases, with 11 bases separating them. The CDR3 totals 15 residues. CDR3 in DNA: TGTGCCAGCAGCCAAGTCGGGGGGCCACAAGAGACCCAGTACTTC. Translation: CASSQVGGPQETQYF.

Points on this clone: One end of the junction is discordant with germline, which a read error may explain. The V call is TRBV4-1, the J call TRBJ1-2, with D possibly being TRBD1 (6 bases). This CDR3 has 13 residues. Germline CDR1 and CDR2: MGHRA and YSYEKL. CDR3 DNA sequence: TGCACCAGCAGCCGCCGGACAGTTGATGGCTACACCTTC. Encoded protein: CTSSRRTVDGYTF.

The rearrangement joins TRBV7-3 to TRBJ1-1, with D unclear. This CDR3 comprises 15 residues. Germline V gene data show CDR1 as SGHTA and CDR2 as FQGTGA. With 9 bases removed from V and 7 bases from J, the gap between germline ends came to 24 bases. The chain's CDR3 is CARGPPGGYSFEAFF. The CDR3 DNA is TGTGCCAGGGGCCCCCCGGGAGGGTACTCCTTTGAAGCTTTCTTT.

The rearrangement links TRBV4-2 to TRBJ1-4; D is uncertain. This CDR3 spans 15 amino acids. V shed 0 bases and J shed 5 bases, with 10 bases lying between them. Germline CDR1 reads LGHNA; CDR2 reads YNFKEQ. CDR3 region: CASSQEETVNEKLFF. CDR3 nucleotides: TGTGCCAGCAGCCAAGAGGAAACAGTAAATGAAAAACTGTTTTTT.

The chain links TRBV28 to TRBJ2-7; D gene ambiguous. V lost 3 bases, J lost 0 bases, and 15 bases lay in between. The CDR3 sequence is 16 residues long. Germline V gene sequence: CDR1 MDHEN, CDR2 SYDVKM. The CDR3 DNA reads as TGTGCCAGCAGTTTGCCCTCGGAAGCACCCTCCTACGAGCAGTACTTC. It is translated as CASSLPSEAPSYEQYF.

This clone came up once. The chain employs TRBV4-1 and TRBJ2-5; the D is unclear. The CDR3 length is 14 residues. Germline CDR1 MGHRA, CDR2 YSYEKL. The V end lost 1 base, the J end lost 7 bases, and 13 bases lay between the germline ends. In DNA form, the CDR3 reads TGCGCCAGCAGCCAAGCAGAAAGTTTGAGGACCCAGTACTTC. Residues: CASSQAESLRTQYF.

The chain uses TRBV5-1 and TRBJ2-3; either TRBD1 or TRBD2 may fit D (5 bases each). From germline, CDR1 is SGHRS and CDR2 YFSETQ. The CDR3 contains 16 residues. Trimming pared 0 bases from V and 5 bases from J, leaving 16 bases between. The CDR3 sequence is CASSLDRAGSEDTQYF. CDR3 nucleotides: TGCGCCAGCAGCTTGGATAGGGCAGGGAGCGAAGATACGCAGTATTTT.

The chain recombines TRBV7-2 with TRBJ1-2; a weak D match, TRBD1 (6 bases). V gave up 1 base and J gave up 2 bases, with 11 bases separating them. This CDR3 comprises 15 residues. Germline V gene lookup returns CDR1 SGHTA and CDR2 FQGNSA. The CDR3 region has the DNA TGTGCCAGCAGCTTAGAGTCAGGGGTGAACTATGGCTACACCTTC. As protein: CASSLESGVNYGYTF.

This chain joins TRBV7-2 and TRBJ2-7; 7 bases map to TRBD2. After removal of 1 base from V and 0 bases from J, the junction contained 3 bases not matched to a gene. This CDR3 is 15 amino acids long. Germline V gene sequence: CDR1 SGHTA, CDR2 FQGNSA. The CDR3 nucleotides read TGTGCCAGCAGCTTAGGAGCGGGGATCTCCTACGAGCAGTACTTC. Its protein is CASSLGAGISYEQYF.

This chain uses TRBV27 with TRBJ1-1; D is uncertain. V was clipped by 1 base and J by 1 base, with 10 bases between them. The CDR3 is 15 residues long. The V gene's germline CDR1 is MNHEY and CDR2 SMNVEV (reference sequence). The CDR3 sequence: CASSLWGGENTEAFF. In DNA form, the CDR3 reads TGTGCCAGCAGTTTATGGGGAGGTGAGAACACTGAAGCTTTCTTT.

This clone was seen a single time. The chain is built from TRBV6-1 and TRBJ2-7; D may be TRBD1 (5 bases). CDR1 and CDR2 (germline): MNHNS, SASEGT. The CDR3 is 15 residues long. V was cut by 7 bases and J by 0 bases, with 16 bases left in between. CDR3 nucleotide sequence: TGTGCCAGCACACTCGGACACATAAGCTCCTACGAGCAGTACTTC. Protein product: CASTLGHISSYEQYF.

The chain has TRBV7-9 and TRBJ1-1; D uncertain. Per germline, CDR1 SEHNR and CDR2 FQNEAQ (reference sequence). This CDR3 comprises 12 residues. Trimming stripped 5 bases from V and 6 bases from J, with 10 bases between. The CDR3 protein is CASSPGPSEAFF. CDR3 sequence (DNA): TGTGCCAGCAGCCCAGGTCCGTCTGAAGCTTTCTTT. The complete variable domain, with remaining parts taken from reference TRBV7-9 and TRBJ1-1, reads DTGVSQNPRHKITKRGQNVTFRCDPISEHNRLYWYRQTLGQGPEFLTYFQNEAQLEKSRLLSDRFSAERPKGSFSTLEIQRTEQGDSAMYLCASSPGPSEAFFGQGTRLTVV.